A single TCR beta chain is shown here with its context. The data were taken from a study of cytomegalovirus exposure and HLA in healthy donors. The PCR had 60 Vbeta and 13 Jbeta primers. TCRdb's copy holds only in-frame clones and misses some; the assay was immunoSEQ multiplex PCR. The table lists about 150,000 clones, roughly 84% of them singletons, with 0.38% in the top ten. The CDR3 has 13 amino acids. Per the germline V gene, CDR1 is KGHSH and CDR2 is LQKENI. The ends were cut back, 2 bases at V and 6 bases at J, with 11 bases in the middle. Sequenced: PBMCs. The chain is built from TRBV18 and TRBJ2-7; D remains unclear. The origin of this receptor is a boy aged 2 to 10 in good health and CMV-seronegative. The CDR3 sequence: CASSPNIDTEQYF. CDR3 in DNA: TGTGCCAGCTCACCAAACATCGATACCGAGCAGTACTTC.